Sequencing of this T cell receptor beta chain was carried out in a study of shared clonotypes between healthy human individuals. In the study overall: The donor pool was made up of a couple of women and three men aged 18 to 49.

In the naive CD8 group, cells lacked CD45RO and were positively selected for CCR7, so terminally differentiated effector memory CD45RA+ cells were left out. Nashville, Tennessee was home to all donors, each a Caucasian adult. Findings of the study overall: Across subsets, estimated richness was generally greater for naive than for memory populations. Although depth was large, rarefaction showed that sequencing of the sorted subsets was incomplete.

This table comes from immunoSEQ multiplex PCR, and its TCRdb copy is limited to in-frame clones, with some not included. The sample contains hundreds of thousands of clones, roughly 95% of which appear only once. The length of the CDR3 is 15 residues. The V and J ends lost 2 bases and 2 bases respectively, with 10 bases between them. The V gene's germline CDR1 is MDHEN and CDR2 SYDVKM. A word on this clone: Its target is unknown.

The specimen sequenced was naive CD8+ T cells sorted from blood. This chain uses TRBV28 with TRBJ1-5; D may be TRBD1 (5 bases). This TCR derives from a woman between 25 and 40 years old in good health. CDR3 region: CASSLMGEGNQPQHF. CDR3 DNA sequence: TGTGCCAGCAGTTTAATGGGGGAAGGCAATCAGCCCCAGCATTTT.